This note documents a single TCR beta chain sequence. Its antigen is not identified. This record belongs to a study of shared clonotypes between healthy human individuals. Study observations and caveats: Roughly 4.6% of naive CD4 clonotypes were common to several donors.

The protocol was immunoSEQ multiplex PCR, while the TCRdb copy is restricted to in-frame clones and leaves out a portion. The repertoire holds about 2.4 million clones, with around 90% as singletons. The V and J ends lost 0 bases and 7 bases, in that order; junction bases with no gene match: 9. This CDR3 comprises 15 residues. Per germline, CDR1 SGDLS and CDR2 YYNGEE. The sequence was obtained from a man between 18 and 35 years old in good health. The V gene is TRBV9, the J gene TRBJ2-5; 7 nucleotides agree with TRBD2. Material for sequencing was naive CD4+ T cells sorted from blood. Noted subset: CD45RA+ positively selected. CDR3 nucleotides: TGTGCCAGCAGCGTAGTACTAGCGCGAGGTGGGACCCAGTACTTC. Protein sequence: CASSVVLARGGTQYF.